A single sample gave rise to the 22 T cell receptor beta chains below, sequenced in a study of blood T cell repertoires in COVID-19 (dated by TCRdb to 2018 to 2021). Libraries were made using the immunoSEQ multiplex PCR assay. In its TCRdb copy, this immuneACCESS table keeps in-frame sequences only and misses some clones. Where compared with another copy, unresolved V genes explain less than half of these, and the others have no known cause. The sample table shows about 240,000 clones, and around 90% are seen once. The ten largest clones take up approximately 7.5% of the sample. The sample taken for sequencing was peripheral blood. All receptors derive from a man in his 60s who had recovered from COVID-19.

This chain joins TRBV9 and TRBJ1-2; D is unresolved. V was clipped by 4 bases and J by 4 bases, with 11 bases between them. Germline lookup yields CDR1 SGDLS and CDR2 YYNGEE. The CDR3 is 13 amino acids. The CDR3 reads CASSPGSSYGYTF. CDR3 bases: TGTGCCAGCAGCCCCGGGTCCTCCTATGGCTACACCTTC.

V and J are TRBV30 and TRBJ2-6; the D is unclear. The CDR3 has 13 amino acids. Deletions cut 5 bases from V and 2 bases from J, with 7 bases between. Per the germline V gene, CDR1 is GTSNPN and CDR2 is SVGIG (reference sequence). The CDR3 nucleotides read TGTGCCTGGTCGGTAGCTGGGGCCAACGTCCTGACTTTC. Its translation is CAWSVAGANVLTF.

This sequence joins TRBV5-5 and TRBJ1-1; D uncertain. V was clipped by 2 bases and J by 1 base, with 12 bases between them. The length of the CDR3 is 15 residues. Germline V CDR1 and CDR2: SGHKS, YYEKEE (reference sequence). CDR3 nucleotides: TGTGCCAGCAGCTTTCACGCGGGATCGAACACTGAAGCTTTCTTT. Its translation: CASSFHAGSNTEAFF.

V is TRBV3-1 (or the pseudogene TRBV3-2) and J is TRBJ1-1; possibly TRBD1 for D (5 bases). Germline V lookup: CDR1 LGHDT, CDR2 YNNKEL (reference sequence). Trimming shortened V by 3 bases and J by 1 base, and 9 bases separated the two germline ends. This CDR3 is built from 14 residues. Written as DNA, the CDR3 is TGTGCCAGCAGCCATCGGGGGTGGAACACTGAAGCTTTCTTT. Protein sequence: CASSHRGWNTEAFF.

V is TRBV23-1 and J is TRBJ2-1; D is perhaps TRBD1 (5 bases). TRBV23-1 is an ORF; its function is uncertain. V was clipped by 6 bases and J by 8 bases, with 23 bases between them. The CDR3 has 16 residues. CDR3 amino acids: CASRTTNRRKRDEQFF. CDR3 nucleotides: TGCGCCAGCAGAACGACCAACAGGCGAAAAAGAGATGAGCAGTTCTTC.

The CDR3 sequence is CASSFGTGPSGYTF. The CDR3 DNA sequence: TGTGCCAGCAGTTTTGGGACAGGCCCCTCCGGCTACACCTTC. The gene calls are TRBV6-6 and TRBJ1-2; 8 bases match TRBD1. Trimming cost V 4 bases and J 8 bases; bases outside gene matches: 9. The germline gives CDR1 MNHNY, CDR2 SVGAGI (reference sequence). The CDR3 consists of 14 residues.

The genes are TRBV6-5 and TRBJ1-5; D is possibly TRBD1 (5 bases). Germline V gene sequence: CDR1 MNHEY, CDR2 SVGAGI. Trimming took off 2 bases at V and 2 bases at J, with 13 bases between the two ends. The CDR3 runs to 16 residues. For the CDR3, the DNA is TGTGCCAGCAGTTACGAAGGGAGGGGCGGCAATCAGCCCCAGCATTTT. This sequence encodes CASSYEGRGGNQPQHF.

The chain combines TRBV5-1 with TRBJ1-2; 8 bases align to TRBD1. CDR1 is SGHRS and CDR2 is YFSETQ in the germline V gene. V lost 0 bases, J lost 3 bases, and 1 base stayed unmatched. The CDR3 totals 14 residues. CDR3 sequence: CASSLGQGYYGYTF. The DNA of the CDR3 is TGCGCCAGCAGCTTGGGACAGGGGTACTATGGCTACACCTTC.

The V call is TRBV5-1, the J call TRBJ1-2; 7 bases map to TRBD1. This CDR3 is 15 amino acids long. Germline trimming cut 2 bases from V and 6 bases from J; bases unmatched to any gene: 10. Germline CDR1 is SGHRS and CDR2 is YFSETQ. The DNA for the CDR3 is TGCGCCAGCAGCTTAGCGGCGCAGGGGGTAAATGGCTACACCTTC. It is translated as CASSLAAQGVNGYTF.

The rearrangement links TRBV11-2 to TRBJ2-5; D gene uncertain. With 5 bases removed from V and 2 bases from J, the gap between germline ends came to 3 bases. Germline CDR1 is SGHAT and CDR2 is FQNNGV. The CDR3 length is 11 residues. The CDR3 protein is CASSTQETQYF. The DNA of the CDR3 is TGTGCCAGCAGCACTCAAGAGACCCAGTACTTC.

The chain has TRBV30 and TRBJ1-3; a weak D match, TRBD1 (5 bases). The CDR3 covers 16 residues. The V end was cut by 0 bases, the J end by 8 bases, with 20 bases between. Germline V gene lookup returns CDR1 GTSNPN and CDR2 SVGIG (reference sequence). Written as DNA, the CDR3 is TGTGCCTGGAGTGTCTTTAAACAACAGGTGGCTGACACCATATATTTT. This translates into CAWSVFKQQVADTIYF. The full variable domain, in which reference TRBV30 and TRBJ1-3 provide the parts outside the CDR3, is SQTIHQWPATLVQPVGSPLSLECTVEGTSNPNLYWYRQAAGRGLQLLFYSVGIGQISSEVPQNLSASRPQDRQFILSSKKLLLSDSGFYLCAWSVFKQQVADTIYFGEGSWLTVV.

This CDR3 reads CASAPRRNEQFF. As DNA, the CDR3 is TGTGCCAGCGCTCCGAGAAGAAATGAGCAGTTCTTC. The chain uses TRBV18 and TRBJ2-1, with D hard to call. The CDR3 loop spans 12 amino acids. The V end was cut by 8 bases, the J end by 7 bases, with 12 bases between. Germline V gives CDR1 KGHSH, CDR2 LQKENI.

This clone was counted once. The V call is TRBV7-9, the J call TRBJ2-1; D unresolved. Trimming stripped 3 bases from V and 10 bases from J, with 7 bases between. CDR3 length: 11 residues. Germline loops: CDR1 SEHNR, CDR2 FQNEAQ (reference sequence). Here the CDR3 reads CASSFSQEQFF. CDR3 bases: TGTGCCAGCAGCTTCTCCCAGGAGCAGTTCTTC.

The rearrangement links TRBV29-1 to TRBJ1-2; tentatively, D is TRBD1 (5 bases). Looked up from germline, CDR1 is SQVTM and CDR2 is ANQGSEA. The CDR3 spans 12 residues. With 7 bases removed from V and 2 bases from J, the gap between germline ends came to 11 bases. Written as DNA, the CDR3 is TGCAGCGGACAGACAGCGAACTATGGCTACACCTTC. Protein product: CSGQTANYGYTF.

The chain is built from TRBV5-6 and TRBJ2-1; no clear D gene. Deletions cut 0 bases from V and 14 bases from J, with 15 bases between. Germline assignment: CDR1 SGHDT and CDR2 YYEEEE. This CDR3 spans 13 amino acids. In nucleotides, the CDR3 is TGTGCCAGCAGCTTGGGCGACCGCGTAGAGGAGTTCTTC. Protein product: CASSLGDRVEEFF.

The rearrangement joins TRBV7-2 to TRBJ2-5; a weak D match, TRBD2 (6 bases). Trimming shortened V by 3 bases and J by 4 bases, and 6 bases separated the two germline ends. The CDR3 sequence is 12 residues long. CDR1 and CDR2 (germline): SGHTA, FQGNSA. DNA for the CDR3: TGTGCCAGCAGCTTCGGGGGAGAGACCCAGTACTTC. Protein: CASSFGGETQYF.

The V and J genes are TRBV7-9 and TRBJ2-3; tentative D call: TRBD1 (5 bases). Deletions cut 2 bases from V and 6 bases from J, with 15 bases between. The CDR3 runs to 15 residues. The germline CDR1 and CDR2 sequences are SEHNR and FQNEAQ (reference sequence). CDR3 in amino acids: CASSLIPYGADTQYF. The DNA for the CDR3 is TGTGCCAGCAGCTTAATACCCTATGGGGCGGATACGCAGTATTTT.

This clone was observed once. The J gene is TRBJ2-1, the V gene TRBV29-1; D is perhaps TRBD1 (5 bases). CDR3 size: 14 residues. The ends were cut back, 7 bases at V and 5 bases at J, with 18 bases in the middle. CDR1 is SQVTM and CDR2 is ANQGSEA in the germline V gene. This CDR3 reads CSARTDIPHNEQFF. The DNA of the CDR3 is TGCAGCGCTCGAACGGACATTCCCCACAATGAGCAGTTCTTC.

This clone was recorded a few times. V usage is TRBV13 and J usage is TRBJ2-2, with TRBD2 matching over 13 bases. The CDR3 spans 18 residues. Germline lookup yields CDR1 PRHDT and CDR2 FYEKMQ (reference sequence). J lost 4 bases, V lost 6 bases, and 11 bases had no gene match. The CDR3 DNA sequence: TGTGCCAGCAGTACCCCGGGGACTAGCGGGGTTAGCACCGGGGAGCTGTTTTTT. Its protein product is CASSTPGTSGVSTGELFF. The full variable domain, with the rest looked up from reference TRBV13 and TRBJ2-2, is AAGVIQSPRHLIKEKRETATLKCYPIPRHDTVYWYQQGPGQDPQFLISFYEKMQSDKGSIPDRFSAQQFSDYHSELNMSSLELGDSALYFCASSTPGTSGVSTGELFFGEGSRLTVL.

The chain joins TRBV6-5 to TRBJ2-3; the match to TRBD2 covers 11 bases. The CDR3 has 15 residues. J was trimmed by 1 base and V by 8 bases; bases with no gene match: 5. Germline V lookup: CDR1 MNHEY, CDR2 SVGAGI. The CDR3 DNA is TGTGCCAGCCTTAGCGGGGGGGCGGGCACAGATACGCAGTATTTT. Its protein product is CASLSGGAGTDTQYF.

V is TRBV15 and J is TRBJ2-1, with D possibly matching TRBD2 (5 bases). Trimming took off 0 bases at V and 4 bases at J, with 13 bases between the two ends. The CDR3 consists of 16 residues. Per the germline V gene, CDR1 is LNHNV and CDR2 is YYDKDF (reference sequence). CDR3 loop: CATSRDSRGSYNEQFF. The CDR3, as DNA: TGTGCCACCAGCAGAGATAGCCGGGGATCTTACAATGAGCAGTTCTTC.

This rearrangement joins TRBV5-1 to TRBJ2-7; 8 nucleotides match TRBD2. The CDR3 spans 14 residues. The ends lost 5 bases at V and 2 bases at J; junction bases unmatched: 6. Germline V gives CDR1 SGHRS, CDR2 YFSETQ. CDR3 amino acids: CASRGLAGTYEQYF. CDR3 DNA: TGCGCCAGCAGGGGGTTAGCGGGGACCTACGAGCAGTACTTC.